This passage covers 7 T cell receptor beta chains from one sample sequenced in a study of spatial heterogeneity in lung cancer. Time point: sample taken at primary tumor resection. Each CDR3 protein is one row after TCRdb ran MiXCR on the 5' RACE reads. Among under 40,000 distinct CDR3 sequences listed, 5% to 6.5% were seen once. The sequenced sample was PBMCs, obtained at surgery. The source of these receptors is a female donor with early-stage non-small cell lung cancer.

This clonotype was detected many times. CDR3 protein: CASSIVTGRQPQHF. Written as DNA, the CDR3 is TGTGCCAGTAGTATAGTGACAGGGAGACAGCCCCAGCATTTT. The chain recombines TRBV19 with TRBJ1-5; 7 bases are shared with TRBD1. Per germline, CDR1 LNHDA and CDR2 SQIVND (reference sequence). Germline trimming cut 1 base from V and 7 bases from J; bases unmatched to any gene: 4. The length of the CDR3 is 14 residues.

This clonotype occurred many times. J is TRBJ2-5 and V is TRBV4-2; 10 positions match TRBD2. CDR3 length equals 16 residues. J gave up 1 base and V 0 bases, and 2 bases lay outside the gene matches. Germline lookup yields CDR1 LGHNA and CDR2 YNFKEQ. CDR3 coding DNA: TGTGCCAGCAGCCAAGACGGACTAGCGGTCCAAGAGACCCAGTACTTC. Its protein product is CASSQDGLAVQETQYF.

In its sample, this clonotype ranks as medium-sized. The gene calls are TRBV9 and TRBJ2-1; D unresolved. Per germline, CDR1 SGDLS and CDR2 YYNGEE. The CDR3 is made up of 12 amino acids. V was pared by 0 bases and J by 10 bases, with 8 bases between. CDR3: CASSVESHEQFF. The CDR3 nucleotides read TGTGCCAGCAGCGTAGAATCCCACGAGCAGTTCTTC.

This clonotype appeared many times. V usage is TRBV4-2 and J usage is TRBJ1-5; D might be TRBD1 (6 bases). The CDR3 is 15 amino acids. Germline V gene data show CDR1 as LGHNA and CDR2 as YNFKEQ. V was cut by 0 bases and J by 5 bases, with 11 bases left in between. The CDR3 sequence: CASSQDGQMDQPQHF. CDR3 DNA: TGTGCCAGCAGCCAAGATGGACAGATGGATCAGCCCCAGCATTTT.

J is TRBJ2-6 and V is TRBV27; 7 bases are shared with TRBD1. The V gene's germline CDR1 is MNHEY and CDR2 SMNVEV (reference sequence). This CDR3 comprises 17 residues. V lost 8 bases, J lost 0 bases, and 10 bases stayed unmatched. CDR3 amino acids: CASAPGQFLSGANVLTF. DNA of the CDR3: TGTGCCAGCGCCCCGGGACAGTTTCTCTCTGGGGCCAACGTCCTGACTTTC.

By share of the sample, this clonotype is medium-sized. The V call is TRBV29-1, the J call TRBJ1-5, with a tentative D call TRBD1 (5 bases). Trimming pared 6 bases from V and 2 bases from J, leaving 20 bases between. The CDR3 has 16 residues. In germline, CDR1 is SQVTM, CDR2 ANQGSEA. The CDR3 sequence: CSVHSGVRDGNQPQHF. In DNA, the CDR3 is TGCAGCGTCCATAGTGGCGTGAGGGACGGCAATCAGCCCCAGCATTTT.

The rearrangement joins TRBV30 to TRBJ2-7; D possibly corresponds to TRBD1 (5 bases). The length of the CDR3 is 14 residues. CDR1 is GTSNPN and CDR2 is SVGIG in the germline V gene (reference sequence). The V end lost 7 bases, the J end lost 0 bases, and 16 bases lay between the germline ends. The CDR3 spells CAFMGQRSSYEQYF. The CDR3 bases are TGTGCCTTCATGGGGCAGAGGAGCTCCTACGAGCAGTACTTC.